Following are 27 T cell receptor beta chains from one sample sequenced in a study of STAT3 mutations in large granular lymphocyte leukemia. The antigens these receptors bind are not known. The method was immunoSEQ multiplex PCR; TCRdb's version includes in-frame clones alone and lacks a portion of them. The table records approximately 30,000 clones, 60% to 85% of them present only once. Points from the study as a whole: Every T-LGLL patient had at least one immunodominant TCRbeta clonotype.

Sequenced: peripheral blood mononuclear cells. These receptors all come from a woman aged 50 to 60 with T-cell large granular lymphocyte leukemia. Some clones in this sample may be carry-over from other donors' samples.

For this clone: The junction departs from the called germline gene at one end, perhaps through a read error. The V gene is TRBV6-1, the J gene TRBJ1-1, with D possibly matching TRBD1 (5 bases). CDR1 is MNHNS, CDR2 SASEGT, per germline. The CDR3 sequence is 12 residues long. CDR3 residues: CAGRQRLGEAFF. For the CDR3, the DNA is TGTGCCGGCAGACAGAGATTGGGTGAAGCTTTCTTT.

The rearrangement joins TRBV7-9 to TRBJ2-3; 12 bases align to TRBD2. The CDR3 is 14 amino acids. Germline-derived CDR1 and CDR2 are SEHNR and FQNEAQ (reference sequence). Trimming at V came to 5 bases and at J to 5 bases, leaving 2 bases not matched to a gene. The CDR3 DNA sequence: TGTGCCAGCAGCGTGACTAGCGGGGGAGATACGCAGTATTTT. Its protein is CASSVTSGGDTQYF.

The chain carries TRBV6-5 and TRBJ1-2; D call uncertain. Trimming cost V 5 bases and J 8 bases, with 12 bases left between them. The CDR3 is 12 amino acids. CDR1 is MNHEY, CDR2 SVGAGI, per germline. The CDR3 here is CASSQDPGGYTF. CDR3 DNA sequence: TGTGCCAGCAGTCAGGACCCTGGGGGCTACACCTTC.

The V gene is TRBV18, the J gene TRBJ2-5; 7 nucleotides match TRBD1. The CDR3 has 14 amino acids. CDR1 is KGHSH, CDR2 LQKENI, per germline. V trimming: 5 bases; J trimming: 2 bases; junction bases outside the gene matches: 5. CDR3 loop: CASSYGTEQETQYF. The DNA for the CDR3 is TGTGCCAGCTCATATGGGACAGAACAAGAGACCCAGTACTTC.

V gene TRBV5-1 combines with J gene TRBJ2-1; D call uncertain. The V and J ends lost 5 bases and 1 base respectively, with 13 bases between them. Germline CDR1 and CDR2: SGHRS and YFSETQ. This CDR3 region has 15 residues. The chain's CDR3 is CASRTMTGSYNEQFF. The CDR3 DNA is TGCGCCAGCAGAACAATGACTGGGTCCTACAATGAGCAGTTCTTC.

The chain combines TRBV4-3 with TRBJ2-3, with 8 nucleotides matching TRBD2. The CDR3 extends over 15 amino acids. Germline assignment: CDR1 LGHNA and CDR2 YSLEER. Trimming took 1 base from V and 7 from J; bases not matched to a gene: 7. The CDR3 DNA follows: TGCGCCAGCAGCCAAGGGTTAAGCGGGAGTAATACGCAGTATTTT. Residues: CASSQGLSGSNTQYF.

This clone was detected only once. V usage is TRBV27 and J usage is TRBJ2-3; the D gene could be TRBD1 or TRBD2 (6 bases each). Germline V gene data show CDR1 as MNHEY and CDR2 as SMNVEV (reference sequence). V was pared by 2 bases and J by 1 base, with 10 bases between. The CDR3 is 15 residues long. The CDR3, as DNA: TGTGCCAGCAGTTTACTTGGGGGGCGCACAGATACGCAGTATTTT. Translated, it gives CASSLLGGRTDTQYF.

This chain links TRBV5-6 with TRBJ2-3; D is possibly TRBD1 (7 bases). V was shortened by 2 bases and J by 1 base, with 8 bases between the two germline ends. CDR1 and CDR2 from the germline V gene are SGHDT and YYEEEE. The CDR3 length is 14 residues. The CDR3 spells CASSFRGGTDTQYF. CDR3 sequence (DNA): TGTGCCAGCAGCTTCAGGGGGGGCACAGATACGCAGTATTTT.

V and J are TRBV28 and TRBJ1-5; D uncertain. The CDR3 sequence is 14 residues long. V was pared by 3 bases and J by 1 base, with 7 bases between. CDR1 and CDR2 from the germline V gene are MDHEN and SYDVKM. CDR3 loop: CASSFRGSNQPQHF. CDR3 coding DNA: TGTGCCAGCAGTTTCCGGGGAAGCAATCAGCCCCAGCATTTT.

The sample holds one count of this clone. The chain combines TRBV30 with TRBJ1-1; D call uncertain. This CDR3 spans 13 amino acids. Germline assignment: CDR1 GTSNPN and CDR2 SVGIG (reference sequence). With 0 bases removed from V and 2 bases from J, the gap between germline ends came to 7 bases. DNA for the CDR3: TGTGCCTGGAGTGTTCGGGGTAACACTGAAGCTTTCTTT. Translation gives CAWSVRGNTEAFF.

The chain carries TRBV15 and TRBJ2-7; D tentatively fits TRBD1 or TRBD2 (5 bases each). The CDR3 has 13 residues. Germline loops: CDR1 LNHNV, CDR2 YYDKDF (reference sequence). Trimming removed 8 bases at V and 2 bases at J, with 13 bases between. The CDR3 protein is CATRRDGTYEQYF. The CDR3 DNA reads TGTGCCACCCGTCGGGACGGTACCTACGAGCAGTACTTC.

This chain connects TRBV20-1 to TRBJ2-7; D ambiguous. V dropped 3 bases and J dropped 6 bases, with 9 bases sitting between them. The CDR3 extends over 11 amino acids. CDR1 and CDR2 (germline): DFQATT, SNEGSKA (reference sequence). CDR3 in amino acids: CSARAGVEQYF. The CDR3 DNA follows: TGCAGTGCTAGGGCAGGAGTCGAGCAGTACTTC.

V usage is TRBV13 and J usage is TRBJ2-7; D call uncertain. Looked up from germline, CDR1 is PRHDT and CDR2 is FYEKMQ (reference sequence). CDR3 size: 15 residues. The V end was cut by 4 bases, the J end by 7 bases, with 20 bases between. In nucleotides, the CDR3 is TGTGCCAGCAGCTCGCCTAGAACTGGAGTTTGGGAGCAGTACTTC. Translating gives CASSSPRTGVWEQYF.

This chain links TRBV4-3 with TRBJ1-2, with TRBD1 as a possible D gene (6 bases). CDR1 and CDR2 from the germline V gene are LGHNA and YSLEER. The CDR3 is made up of 13 amino acids. V lost 2 bases to trimming and J lost 8 bases, with 12 bases between them. The CDR3 protein is CASSQQQGNGYTF. As DNA, the CDR3 is TGCGCCAGCAGCCAACAACAGGGTAACGGCTACACCTTC.

This chain links TRBV18 with TRBJ2-1; D may match TRBD1 or TRBD2 (6 bases each). Germline V gene data show CDR1 as KGHSH and CDR2 as LQKENI. Between the trimmed V and J ends, which lost 0 bases and 10 bases, there was a span of 13 bases. The CDR3 loop spans 14 amino acids. The CDR3 DNA reads TGTGCCAGCTCACCACCTAAGGGGGACTGGGAGCAGTTCTTC. Translating gives CASSPPKGDWEQFF.

The V and J genes are TRBV9 and TRBJ2-2; 7 bases are shared with TRBD1. The CDR3 extends over 15 amino acids. Germline CDR1 reads SGDLS; CDR2 reads YYNGEE. V dropped 3 bases and J dropped 2; count of bases not matched to a gene: 4. DNA of the CDR3: TGTGCCAGCAGCGCTGGGGACAGAAACACCGGGGAGCTGTTTTTT. As protein: CASSAGDRNTGELFF. The full variable domain, rest sourced from reference TRBV9 and TRBJ2-2, is DSGVTQTPKHLITATGQRVTLRCSPRSGDLSVYWYQQSLDQGLQFLIQYYNGEERAKGNILERFSAQQFPDLHSELNLSSLELGDSALYFCASSAGDRNTGELFFGEGSRLTVL.

The chain combines TRBV12-5 with TRBJ1-1; 7 bases map to TRBD1. The CDR3 runs 15 residues. Germline V gene sequence: CDR1 LGHNT, CDR2 FRNRAP. The J segment lost 4 bases and the V segment lost 2 bases, leaving 7 bases of the junction unmatched. CDR3 loop: CASGLFDREGTEAFF. The DNA for the CDR3 is TGTGCTAGTGGTTTGTTTGACAGGGAGGGCACTGAAGCTTTCTTT.

The rearrangement uses TRBV5-1 and TRBJ2-2, with 9 bases fitting TRBD2. The CDR3 is 17 amino acids. V was clipped by 8 bases and J by 0 bases; unmatched bases: 11. Germline V gene sequence: CDR1 SGHRS, CDR2 YFSETQ. The CDR3 sequence is CASSYGTSRSNTGELFF. DNA of the CDR3: TGCGCCAGTTCATATGGGACTAGCAGATCGAACACCGGGGAGCTGTTTTTT.

The chain links TRBV6-1 to TRBJ2-7; D is tentatively TRBD1 or TRBD2 (5 bases each). V was cut by 6 bases and J by 2 bases, with 11 bases left in between. CDR1 MNHNS and CDR2 SASEGT come from the germline V gene. The CDR3 loop spans 13 amino acids. CDR3 protein: CASRHGTTYEQYF. CDR3 bases: TGTGCCAGCAGACACGGGACCACCTACGAGCAGTACTTC.

The chain carries TRBV29-1 and TRBJ1-1; TRBD1 agrees at 8 bases. The V and J ends lost 3 bases and 5 bases, in that order; junction bases with no gene match: 5. The CDR3 totals 13 residues. The V gene's germline CDR1 is SQVTM and CDR2 ANQGSEA. CDR3 nucleotides: TGCAGCGTTGACCGTACAGGGGGGACTGAAGCTTTCTTT. Protein: CSVDRTGGTEAFF.

The V gene is TRBV6-6, the J gene TRBJ1-5; D unresolved. Germline V CDR1 and CDR2: MNHNY, SVGAGI (reference sequence). The CDR3 is made up of 13 amino acids. The germline V and J ends were trimmed by 6 bases and 9 bases, with 15 bases remaining between them. CDR3 amino acids: CASRTSTGGPQHF. The CDR3, as DNA: TGTGCCAGCAGAACCTCCACCGGAGGGCCCCAGCATTTT.

The chain uses TRBV6-6 and TRBJ2-1, with 16 bases fitting TRBD2. From germline, CDR1 is MNHNY and CDR2 SVGAGI (reference sequence). This CDR3 is built from 16 residues. After removal of 6 bases from V and 9 bases from J, the junction contained 8 bases not matched to a gene. This CDR3 reads CASRSGTSGRGGEQFF. In nucleotides, the CDR3 is TGTGCCAGCAGGTCCGGGACTAGCGGGAGGGGGGGTGAGCAGTTCTTC.

Worth noting for this clone: Germline and junction disagree at one end, which may indicate a read error. The genes are TRBV15 and TRBJ1-2; D unresolved. The CDR3 is 12 amino acids. The germline CDR1 and CDR2 sequences are LNHNV and YYDKDF (reference sequence). The CDR3 reads CATSRVGDKAFF. CDR3 sequence (DNA): TGTGCCACCAGCAGAGTGGGCGACAAGGCCTTCTTC.

The chain recombines TRBV27 with TRBJ2-7; D might be TRBD2 (6 bases). This CDR3 is 15 amino acids long. The ends were cut back, 2 bases at V and 0 bases at J, with 11 bases in the middle. The germline gives CDR1 MNHEY, CDR2 SMNVEV (reference sequence). The CDR3 reads CASSLAGILSYEQYF. The CDR3 nucleotides are TGTGCCAGCAGTTTAGCGGGGATCCTCTCCTACGAGCAGTACTTC.

The chain joins TRBV4-2 to TRBJ2-7, with TRBD2 matching over 11 bases. CDR1 and CDR2 (germline): LGHNA, YNFKEQ. V was pared by 4 bases and J by 6 bases, with 2 bases of the junction left unmatched. The CDR3 length is 13 residues. This CDR3 is CASSPGTSGEQYF. In nucleotides, the CDR3 is TGTGCCAGCAGCCCCGGGACTAGCGGCGAGCAGTACTTC.

This chain uses TRBV23-1 with TRBJ2-3; D perhaps matches TRBD2 (6 bases). TRBV23-1 counts as an open reading frame of uncertain function. The length of the CDR3 is 13 residues. Deletions cut 1 base from V and 5 bases from J, with 7 bases between. This CDR3 reads CASSQWGEDTQYF. The CDR3 nucleotides are TGCGCCAGCAGTCAATGGGGGGAAGATACGCAGTATTTT.

The chain joins TRBV5-1 to TRBJ2-1, with D hard to call. The CDR3 runs 13 residues. Deletions cut 4 bases from V and 5 bases from J, with 10 bases between. CDR1 and CDR2 from the germline V gene are SGHRS and YFSETQ. CDR3 residues: CASSLGPNNEQFF. In DNA, the CDR3 is TGCGCCAGCAGCCTTGGACCGAACAATGAGCAGTTCTTC.